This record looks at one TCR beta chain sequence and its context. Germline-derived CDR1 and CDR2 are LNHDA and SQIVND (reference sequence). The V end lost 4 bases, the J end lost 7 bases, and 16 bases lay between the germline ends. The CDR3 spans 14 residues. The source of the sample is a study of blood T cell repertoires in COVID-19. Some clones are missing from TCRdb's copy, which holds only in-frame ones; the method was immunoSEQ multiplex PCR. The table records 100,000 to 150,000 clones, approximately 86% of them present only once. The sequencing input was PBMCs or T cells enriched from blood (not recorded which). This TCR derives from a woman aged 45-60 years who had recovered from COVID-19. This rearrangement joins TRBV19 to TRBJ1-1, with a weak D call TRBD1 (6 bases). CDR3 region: CASSRRQVGIEAFF. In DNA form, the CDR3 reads TGTGCCAGTAGTAGACGACAGGTTGGCATTGAAGCTTTCTTT.